These 9 T cell receptor beta chains share one sample of origin, sequenced in a study of read filtering for tumor transcriptome and immune sequencing. Molecular barcoded adaptors covering alpha/delta and beta/gamma chains were used on approximately 400 ng RNA. Using its own MiXCR run on the reads, TCRdb lists one record per CDR3 protein. This table holds almost 40,000 distinct CDR3 sequences, 14% found once. The specimen was a population of CD138-negative cells sorted from bone marrow. These receptors were taken from a donor at least 40 years old with multiple myeloma.

Many counts were recorded for this clonotype. The chain is built from TRBV15 and TRBJ2-2, with TRBD2 matching over 13 bases. The J segment lost 11 bases and the V segment lost 0 bases, leaving 6 bases of the junction unmatched. The CDR3 is made up of 16 amino acids. Germline V CDR1 and CDR2: LNHNV, YYDKDF (reference sequence). The CDR3 region is CATSRDRTSGGYELFF. The CDR3, as DNA: TGTGCCACCAGCAGAGACCGGACTAGCGGGGGTTACGAGCTGTTTTTT.

Relative to its sample, this clonotype is medium-sized (0.01 to 0.1%). V usage is TRBV15 and J usage is TRBJ1-6, with D perhaps matching TRBD1 (6 bases). The DNA end favors TRBJ1-1, so the J call may be wrong. The CDR3 runs to 14 residues. Germline values: CDR1 LNHNV, CDR2 YYDKDF (reference sequence). CDR3 in DNA: TGTGCCACCAGCAGAGAGTTAGGGGGACATGAAGCTTTCTTT. Translation gives CATSRELGGHEAFF.

A word on this clonotype: A much larger clone sits a single nucleotide away, making a read error possible. The chain couples TRBV2 to TRBJ2-5; the D is unclear. V was cut by 4 bases and J by 5 bases, with 11 bases left in between. Germline CDR1 is SNHLY and CDR2 is FYNNEI. This CDR3 region has 13 residues. The CDR3 protein is CASSGLQRETQYF. The CDR3 nucleotides read TGTGCCAGCAGTGGGTTGCAGCGTGAGACCCAGTACTTC. Filled out from reference TRBV2 and TRBJ2-5, the complete variable domain reads EPEVTQTPSHQVTQMGQEVILRCVPISNHLYFYWYRQILGQKVEFLVSFYNNEISEKSEIFDDQFSVERPDGSNFTLKIRSTKLEDSAMYFCASSGLQRETQYFGPGTRLLVL.

Remarks on this clonotype: Germline and junction disagree at one end, which may indicate a read error. The CDR3 region is CSAGAGQGAFSYGYAF. CDR3 coding DNA: TGCAGTGCTGGAGCGGGACAGGGGGCGTTTAGCTATGGCTACGCCTTC. The J gene is TRBJ1-2, the V gene TRBV20-1; 12 bases agree with TRBD1. This CDR3 spans 16 amino acids. CDR1 and CDR2 (germline): DFQATT, SNEGSKA (reference sequence).

This clonotype has a count of ten or more. The V and J genes are TRBV11-2 and TRBJ1-1; no firm D call. The CDR3 is 13 residues long. V lost 0 bases and J 6 bases, leaving 8 bases between the germline ends. Germline V CDR1 and CDR2: SGHAT, FQNNGV. The CDR3 bases are TGTGCCAGCAGCTTAGATCTCTGGGCTGAAGCTTTCTTT. This codes for CASSLDLWAEAFF.

This clonotype was observed a handful of times. A much bigger clone sits one base away, suggesting this may be a read error. The V and J genes are TRBV20-1 and TRBJ1-5; 7 bases fit TRBD1. The CDR3 loop spans 13 amino acids. Germline values: CDR1 DFQATT, CDR2 SNEGSKA (reference sequence). Here the CDR3 reads CSAYRDRNRPQHF. The DNA of the CDR3 is TGCAGTGCCTACCGGGACAGAAATCGGCCCCAGCATTTT.

This clonotype was picked up many times. The V call is TRBV18, the J call TRBJ2-5; a possible D gene is TRBD1 (6 bases). This CDR3 has 15 residues. Trimming took off 3 bases at V and 1 base at J, with 12 bases between the two ends. Germline CDR1 KGHSH, CDR2 LQKENI. Here the CDR3 reads CASSPNRAPQETQYF. CDR3 coding DNA: TGTGCCAGCTCACCGAACAGGGCTCCCCAAGAGACCCAGTACTTC.

This clonotype was counted ten times or more. This sequence joins TRBV12-3 or TRBV12-4 and TRBJ1-4; D is unclear. V lost 6 bases and J 1 base, leaving 12 bases between the germline ends. The CDR3 covers 15 residues. CDR3 DNA: TGTGCCAGCAGACCCGGACCGAGAACTAATGAAAAACTGTTTTTT. Protein sequence: CASRPGPRTNEKLFF.

This clonotype appeared once. V is TRBV2 and J is TRBJ2-7; D is unresolved. Trimming removed 7 bases at V and 2 bases at J, with 12 bases between. The germline gives CDR1 SNHLY, CDR2 FYNNEI. There are 13 residues in the CDR3. CDR3 in DNA: TGTGCCAGCAAGAGATCCCTCACCTACGAGCAGTACTTC. Its translation: CASKRSLTYEQYF.